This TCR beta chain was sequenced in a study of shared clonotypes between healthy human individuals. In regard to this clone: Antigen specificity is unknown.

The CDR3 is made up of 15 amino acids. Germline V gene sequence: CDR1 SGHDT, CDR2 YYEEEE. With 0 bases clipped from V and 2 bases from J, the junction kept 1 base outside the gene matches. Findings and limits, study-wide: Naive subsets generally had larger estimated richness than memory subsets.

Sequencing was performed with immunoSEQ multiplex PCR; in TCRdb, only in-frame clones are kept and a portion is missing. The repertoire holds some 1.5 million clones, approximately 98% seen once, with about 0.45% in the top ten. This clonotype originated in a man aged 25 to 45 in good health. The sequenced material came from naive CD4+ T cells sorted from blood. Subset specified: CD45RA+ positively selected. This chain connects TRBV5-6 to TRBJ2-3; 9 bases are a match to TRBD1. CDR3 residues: CASSLDRGLTDTQYF. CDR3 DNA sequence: TGTGCCAGCAGCTTGGACAGGGGGCTCACAGATACGCAGTATTTT.